The table lists the clone carrying this TCR beta chain with a few counts. Some clones are missing from TCRdb's copy, which holds only in-frame ones; the method was immunoSEQ multiplex PCR. Of about 200,000 clones detected, over 75% appear once; the ten largest clones hold 6% to 7.5%. The data belong to a study of blood T cell repertoires in COVID-19. Enrollees, about 18 to 90 years old, lived in fewer than 25 US areas. This sequence originates from a woman aged 40 to 49 with acute COVID-19. Sequenced material: PBMCs or T cells enriched from blood (not recorded which).

In DNA, the CDR3 is TGTGCCAGCAGTGAATGGGTAGGGGATGGAGAGACCCAGTACTTC. Translating gives CASSEWVGDGETQYF. The chain has TRBV25-1 and TRBJ2-5, with D possibly matching TRBD1 (5 bases). The germline V and J ends were trimmed by 1 base and 4 bases, with 13 bases remaining between them. CDR3 length equals 15 residues. The germline V gene encodes CDR1 MGHDK and CDR2 SYGVNS.